This record looks at one TCR beta chain sequence and its context. Its target is not known. The CDR3 totals 14 residues. J was trimmed by 8 bases and V by 11 bases; bases with no gene match: 10. Germline CDR1 and CDR2: SNHLY and FYNNEI. This entry comes from a study of siplizumab effects on memory and regulatory T cells. Whole-study findings and limits: Alloreactive sequences from unstimulated CD4+ memory cells fell significantly with siplizumab.

Assay: immunoSEQ multiplex PCR; the TCRdb copy retains only in-frame clones and omits some. The data show roughly 68,000 clones, with approximately 97% seen just once and more than 0.075% held by the top ten. The clonotype comes from a human donor in good health. The source material was naive CD8+ T cells sorted from blood. J is TRBJ2-1 and V is TRBV2; 12 nucleotides line up with TRBD2. CDR3 in amino acids: CAGLTSGGGDEQFF. The CDR3, as DNA: TGTGCCGGCTTGACTAGCGGGGGAGGTGATGAGCAGTTCTTC.